This passage covers 27 T cell receptor beta chains from one sample sequenced in a study of T-cell reconstitution after alpha-beta-depleted transplantation in children. Molecular barcoding with unique molecular identifiers was used for the TCRbeta library. TCRdb used MiXCR to reprocess the PCR reads, holding one entry per CDR3 protein. The data hold 400,000 to 450,000 distinct CDR3 sequences, with roughly two fifths observed a single time. The source was PBMCs, collected before TCRalphabeta/CD19-depleted stem cell transplant. Receptors originate from a girl aged 2 to 9 with aplastic anemia, due to receive a stem cell transplant.

This clonotype was picked up a small number of times. The V gene is TRBV7-2, the J gene TRBJ1-5; a weak D match, TRBD1 (5 bases). Germline V gene data show CDR1 as SGHTA and CDR2 as FQGNSA. Trimming removed 5 bases from V and 7 bases from J, with 15 bases in between. The CDR3 covers 14 residues. Here the CDR3 reads CASSLGTSGQPQHF. As DNA, the CDR3 is TGTGCCAGCAGCCTGGGGACTTCAGGGCAGCCCCAGCATTTT.

The chain joins TRBV18 to TRBJ2-7, with unresolved D. Germline V gene data show CDR1 as KGHSH and CDR2 as LQKENI. With 3 bases removed from V and 4 bases from J, the gap between germline ends came to 7 bases. There are 12 residues in the CDR3. CDR3 coding DNA: TGTGCCAGCTCACCGTACGGTTACGAGCAGTACTTC. Translating it yields CASSPYGYEQYF.

This clonotype came up a few times. The V call is TRBV5-1, the J call TRBJ2-1; 7 bases map to TRBD2. With V trimmed by 0 bases and J by 7 bases, 4 bases remained unmatched. The CDR3 has 14 residues. Germline V gene sequence: CDR1 SGHRS, CDR2 YFSETQ. The CDR3 region is CASSLGDYRNEQFF. The CDR3 DNA reads as TGCGCCAGCAGCTTGGGGGACTACCGAAATGAGCAGTTCTTC.

The rearrangement uses TRBV20-1 and TRBJ2-5; TRBD1 agrees at 7 bases. In germline, CDR1 is DFQATT, CDR2 SNEGSKA (reference sequence). The CDR3 consists of 14 residues. V trimming: 1 base; J trimming: 0 bases; junction bases outside the gene matches: 2. The CDR3 sequence: CSARVGTDQETQYF. CDR3 nucleotides: TGCAGTGCTAGAGTAGGGACAGACCAAGAGACCCAGTACTTC.

The chain carries TRBV20-1 and TRBJ2-3, with 9 bases fitting TRBD2. The V and J ends lost 3 bases and 2 bases, in that order; junction bases with no gene match: 6. Germline loops: CDR1 DFQATT, CDR2 SNEGSKA (reference sequence). The CDR3 loop spans 15 amino acids. The CDR3 protein is CSASFLAGNTDTQYF. The CDR3 DNA sequence: TGCAGTGCTAGTTTCCTAGCGGGGAACACAGATACGCAGTATTTT.

This clonotype has a handful of counts. The rearrangement uses TRBV5-1 and TRBJ2-1; D ambiguous. Looked up from germline, CDR1 is SGHRS and CDR2 is YFSETQ. This CDR3 is built from 16 residues. The V gene lost 1 base and the J gene lost 0 bases, with 11 bases spanning the gap. CDR3 residues: CASSLLGRNSYNEQFF. CDR3 bases: TGCGCCAGCAGCTTGTTAGGAAGAAACTCCTACAATGAGCAGTTCTTC.

There are a few counts of this clonotype. The rearrangement uses TRBV6-1 and TRBJ2-5, with 7 bases identical to TRBD2. The CDR3 is 14 amino acids. Losses at the gene ends were 4 bases for V and 0 bases for J; bases not matched to a gene: 2. Germline V gene lookup returns CDR1 MNHNS and CDR2 SASEGT. The CDR3 loop reads CASSGGGYQETQYF. The CDR3 region has the DNA TGTGCCAGCAGTGGGGGAGGGTACCAAGAGACCCAGTACTTC.

In this sample, this clonotype turned up once. V gene TRBV7-8 combines with J gene TRBJ2-7; 10 positions match TRBD2. Trimming removed 5 bases from V and 3 bases from J; junction bases left unmatched: 7. CDR3 length: 15 residues. The V gene's germline CDR1 is SGHVS and CDR2 FQNEAQ. CDR3 DNA: TGTGCCAGCAGCATGGGGACTAGCGTGGTCTACGAGCAGTACTTC. It encodes CASSMGTSVVYEQYF.

This chain joins TRBV24-1 and TRBJ2-3; 11 bases agree with TRBD2. The length of the CDR3 is 17 residues. CDR1 is KGHDR, CDR2 SFDVKD, per germline. V lost 3 bases to trimming and J lost 3 bases; unmatched junction nucleotides: 7. CDR3 DNA sequence: TGTGCCACCAGTGATCCTATAGCGGGGGGGAAGACAGATACGCAGTATTTT. It yields the protein CATSDPIAGGKTDTQYF.

This clonotype was observed a few times. This chain connects TRBV11-2 to TRBJ2-2; 9 positions match TRBD2. The CDR3 covers 17 residues. Per the germline V gene, CDR1 is SGHAT and CDR2 is FQNNGV. Unmatched junction bases numbered 9, after V lost 4 bases and J lost 3 bases. The CDR3 loop is CASSSVAGARDTGELFF. The DNA of the CDR3 is TGTGCCAGCAGCTCTGTAGCGGGAGCAAGGGACACCGGGGAGCTGTTTTTT.

This clonotype was counted a few times. The chain uses TRBV5-1 and TRBJ2-7; D is tentatively TRBD1 or TRBD2 (5 bases each). The CDR3 spans 15 residues. V was shortened by 3 bases and J by 5 bases, with 18 bases between the two germline ends. The germline gives CDR1 SGHRS, CDR2 YFSETQ. CDR3 sequence: CASSSEGRAFHEQYF. In nucleotides, the CDR3 is TGCGCCAGCAGCTCAGAGGGGCGAGCTTTCCACGAGCAGTACTTC.

The V and J genes are TRBV7-9 and TRBJ2-1, with 9 bases fitting TRBD2. The CDR3 consists of 16 residues. V shed 2 bases and J 6 bases; nucleotides not matched to a gene: 8. Per germline, CDR1 SEHNR and CDR2 FQNEAQ (reference sequence). The CDR3, as DNA: TGTGCCAGCAGCTTATCTGCGGGACTAGCATCCAATGAGCAGTTCTTC. This sequence encodes CASSLSAGLASNEQFF.

CDR3 residues: CATCRLAGAGGELFF. DNA for the CDR3: TGTGCCACCTGCCGGCTAGCGGGAGCGGGCGGGGAGCTGTTTTTT. The rearrangement links TRBV3-1 to TRBJ2-2; 10 nucleotides line up with TRBD2. Looked up from germline, CDR1 is LGHDT and CDR2 is YNNKEL (reference sequence). The CDR3 loop spans 15 amino acids. With 10 bases clipped from V and 7 bases from J, the junction kept 12 bases outside the gene matches.

The rearrangement uses TRBV15 and TRBJ2-3; D might be TRBD2 (6 bases). The V end was cut by 0 bases, the J end by 6 bases, with 22 bases between. The CDR3 sequence is 18 residues long. In germline, CDR1 is LNHNV, CDR2 YYDKDF (reference sequence). The CDR3 loop reads CATSRDGGSGLGSDTQYF. CDR3 bases: TGTGCCACCAGCAGAGATGGTGGTAGCGGTTTGGGGTCGGATACGCAGTATTTT.

In this sample, this clonotype turned up many times. This sequence joins TRBV7-9 and TRBJ2-1, with 10 bases that match TRBD2. V was pared by 6 bases and J by 5 bases, with 7 bases of the junction left unmatched. There are 15 residues in the CDR3. Germline CDR1 reads SEHNR; CDR2 reads FQNEAQ (reference sequence). DNA of the CDR3: TGTGCCAGCAGAAAACTAGCGGGATTTAACAATGAGCAGTTCTTC. Its translation is CASRKLAGFNNEQFF.

This clonotype came up a few times. The chain employs TRBV20-1 and TRBJ2-1; the match to TRBD1 covers 9 bases. In germline, CDR1 is DFQATT, CDR2 SNEGSKA (reference sequence). The CDR3 loop spans 17 amino acids. With V trimmed by 1 base and J by 3 bases, 10 bases remained unmatched. The DNA of the CDR3 is TGCAGTGCTAGAGTTCATACCGGGACAGGGTTCTACAATGAGCAGTTCTTC. Translation: CSARVHTGTGFYNEQFF.

V and J are TRBV10-3 and TRBJ2-1; 14 nucleotides align to TRBD2. The CDR3 is 17 amino acids. V lost 1 base and J lost 10; bases outside the gene matches: 9. CDR1 and CDR2 (germline): ENHRY, SYGVKD. The CDR3 nucleotides are TGTGCCATCAGTGAGTATAGGGGACTAGCGGGAGCTGGGGAGCAGTTCTTC. It codes for CAISEYRGLAGAGEQFF.

V and J are TRBV27 and TRBJ2-5; 10 bases align to TRBD2. Germline values: CDR1 MNHEY, CDR2 SMNVEV (reference sequence). After removal of 5 bases from V and 3 bases from J, the junction contained 6 bases not matched to a gene. This CDR3 region has 15 residues. This chain's CDR3 is CASSPGTSVKETQYF. CDR3 in DNA: TGTGCCAGCAGTCCCGGGACTAGCGTAAAAGAGACCCAGTACTTC.

The table lists this clonotype with a few counts. The chain joins TRBV20-1 to TRBJ2-1; D possibly corresponds to TRBD2 (5 bases). The length of the CDR3 is 13 residues. Looked up from germline, CDR1 is DFQATT and CDR2 is SNEGSKA (reference sequence). The CDR3 bases are TGCAGCCCAAGCCAGCGGTCCTACAATGAGCAGTTCTTC. Its protein is CSPSQRSYNEQFF.

This clonotype was counted only a few times. The genes are TRBV5-1 and TRBJ2-5; 10 bases line up with TRBD1. Germline CDR1 is SGHRS and CDR2 is YFSETQ. The CDR3 contains 15 residues. The J segment lost 5 bases and the V segment lost 1 base, leaving 5 bases of the junction unmatched. The CDR3 region has the DNA TGCGCCAGCAGCTTGAAGACAGGGGGCGGTGAGACCCAGTACTTC. Translation: CASSLKTGGGETQYF. Full variable domain (remainder filled in from reference TRBV5-1 and TRBJ2-5): KAGVTQTPRYLIKTRGQQVTLSCSPISGHRSVSWYQQTPGQGLQFLFEYFSETQRNKGNFPGRFSGRQFSNSRSEMNVSTLELGDSALYLCASSLKTGGGETQYFGPGTRLLVL.

The chain carries TRBV28 and TRBJ2-7; 10 bases are shared with TRBD1. V shed 3 bases and J 5 bases; nucleotides not matched to a gene: 10. Germline V gene data show CDR1 as MDHEN and CDR2 as SYDVKM. The CDR3 is made up of 16 amino acids. CDR3 nucleotide sequence: TGTGCCAGCAGTTTTAGGCTCGGGGACAGGGGAAACGAGCAGTACTTC. It translates to CASSFRLGDRGNEQYF.

V usage is TRBV20-1 and J usage is TRBJ2-7; D is possibly TRBD1 or TRBD2 (6 bases each). CDR3 length: 14 amino acids. Germline CDR1 and CDR2: DFQATT and SNEGSKA (reference sequence). Trimming cost V 0 bases and J 5 bases, with 14 bases left between them. CDR3 bases: TGCAGTGCTAGAGACACGGAGGGGGTCCACGAGCAGTACTTC. This encodes CSARDTEGVHEQYF.

This clonotype was seen many times. V gene TRBV5-1 combines with J gene TRBJ2-3; 9 positions match TRBD2. With 1 base clipped from V and 2 bases from J, the junction kept 11 bases outside the gene matches. This CDR3 comprises 18 residues. The germline gives CDR1 SGHRS, CDR2 YFSETQ. The CDR3 reads CASSLLSSLAGYTDTQYF. The CDR3 bases are TGCGCCAGCAGCTTGCTCTCTTCACTAGCGGGCTACACAGATACGCAGTATTTT.

V gene TRBV3-1 combines with J gene TRBJ2-7; D is perhaps TRBD2 (5 bases). Germline V gene sequence: CDR1 LGHDT, CDR2 YNNKEL (reference sequence). The CDR3 length is 14 residues. Trimming pared 3 bases from V and 2 bases from J, leaving 11 bases between. CDR3 sequence (DNA): TGTGCCAGCAGCCACAGGCGGGCAACCTACGAGCAGTACTTC. Protein sequence: CASSHRRATYEQYF.

This clonotype was seen only once. The chain has TRBV29-1 and TRBJ2-7; D not certain. The V and J ends lost 4 bases and 3 bases respectively, with 10 bases between them. CDR1 SQVTM and CDR2 ANQGSEA come from the germline V gene. The length of the CDR3 is 12 residues. CDR3 coding DNA: TGCAGCGTTGTGGACGTTCGCTACGAGCAGTACTTC. Translating gives CSVVDVRYEQYF.

This clonotype has ten or more counts. The chain joins TRBV12-3 or TRBV12-4 to TRBJ2-5; D remains unclear. Trimming pared 1 base from V and 5 bases from J, leaving 2 bases between. The CDR3 extends over 11 amino acids. CDR3 amino acids: CASSLVETQYF. Written as DNA, the CDR3 is TGTGCCAGCAGTTTAGTCGAGACCCAGTACTTC.

The sample holds a few counts of this clonotype. This chain joins TRBV2 and TRBJ1-6, with a weak D call TRBD1 (6 bases). The CDR3 is 14 residues long. The V gene's germline CDR1 is SNHLY and CDR2 FYNNEI. V was shortened by 7 bases and J by 7 bases, with 14 bases between the two germline ends. The CDR3 reads CASTNRERNSPLHF. The CDR3 DNA sequence: TGTGCCAGCACCAACAGGGAACGGAATTCACCCCTCCACTTT.